This is a list of T cell receptor beta chains from one sample in a study of early stage breast cancer tumors. TCRdb keeps only in-frame clones here, not all; method: immunoSEQ multiplex PCR. This sample carries more than 60,000 clones, around 85% of them seen once, and the ten largest clones take approximately 3.7%. The sequencing input was blood. The receptors were gathered from a person in their sixties or seventies with breast cancer. The CDR3 runs from the conserved cysteine through the conserved F or W. The order of the fields is V gene, CDR3 length, clone size, J gene, D gene, CDR3 DNA, CDR3 protein. The D gene is left open where the match is weak. Size is stated for part of the rows, as once, few or many counts, or as a class when the clone is expanded.

v_gene: TRBV18
len: 16
abundance: -
j_gene: TRBJ2-3
d_gene: -
CDR3nt: TGTGCCAGCTCACCAATAGGACCGCCTAGCACAGATACGCAGTATTTT
CDR3aa: CASSPIGPPSTDTQYF

v_gene: TRBV15
len: 14
abundance: -
j_gene: TRBJ1-2
d_gene: -
CDR3nt: TGTGCCACCAACCGAGCCGGGCAAAACTATGGCTACACCTTC
CDR3aa: CATNRAGQNYGYTF

v_gene: TRBV30
len: 11
abundance: -
j_gene: TRBJ1-1
d_gene: -
CDR3nt: TGTGCCTGGAGTGACACAACTGAAGCTTTCTTT
CDR3aa: CAWSDTTEAFF

v_gene: TRBV7-6
len: 13
abundance: -
j_gene: TRBJ2-2
d_gene: -
CDR3nt: TGTGCCAGCAGCTTTACTCGTGACGGGGAGCTGTTTTTT
CDR3aa: CASSFTRDGELFF

v_gene: TRBV5-4
len: 14
abundance: -
j_gene: TRBJ2-3
d_gene: TRBD1
CDR3nt: TGTGCCAGCAGAACGGGACAGTTCACAGATACGCAGTATTTT
CDR3aa: CASRTGQFTDTQYF

v_gene: TRBV19
len: 15
abundance: -
j_gene: TRBJ2-5
d_gene: TRBD2
CDR3nt: TGTGCCAGTAGTACACTAGCGGGGGGGCGGGAGACCCAGTACTTC
CDR3aa: CASSTLAGGRETQYF

v_gene: TRBV7-2
len: 15
abundance: -
j_gene: TRBJ2-7
d_gene: -
CDR3nt: TGTGCCAGCAGCCATATCCCGGCAGGGAGCTACGAGCAGTACTTC
CDR3aa: CASSHIPAGSYEQYF

v_gene: TRBV11-2
len: 15
abundance: -
j_gene: TRBJ2-3
d_gene: TRBD2
CDR3nt: TGTGCCAGCAGCGACGGGACTAGCCGCACAGATACGCAGTATTTT
CDR3aa: CASSDGTSRTDTQYF

v_gene: TRBV19
len: 15
abundance: -
j_gene: TRBJ1-2
d_gene: -
CDR3nt: TGTGCCAGTAGTATAGGTCCGGGAGTCGACTATGGCTACACCTTC
CDR3aa: CASSIGPGVDYGYTF

v_gene: TRBV20-1
len: 10
abundance: -
j_gene: TRBJ2-7
d_gene: -
CDR3nt: TGCAGTGCTAGCTTAGGCGAGCAGTACTTC
CDR3aa: CSASLGEQYF

v_gene: TRBV5-4
len: 13
abundance: few
j_gene: TRBJ1-2
d_gene: -
CDR3nt: TGTGCCAGCAGCTTTGGACAGAGAAATGGCTACACCTTC
CDR3aa: CASSFGQRNGYTF

v_gene: TRBV10-2
len: 14
abundance: -
j_gene: TRBJ2-7
d_gene: TRBD1
CDR3nt: TGCGCCAGCTTCACAACAGGGGAAAGGGCCGAGCAGTACTTC
CDR3aa: CASFTTGERAEQYF

v_gene: TRBV29-1
len: 13
abundance: -
j_gene: TRBJ1-1
d_gene: -
CDR3nt: TGCAGCGTTCGGGGGCTACAGGGTTGGGAAGCTTTCTTT
CDR3aa: CSVRGLQGWEAFF

v_gene: TRBV30
len: 14
abundance: -
j_gene: TRBJ2-5
d_gene: TRBD2
CDR3nt: TGTGCCTGGGCAGGACTAGCGGGGGCAGAGACCCAGTACTTC
CDR3aa: CAWAGLAGAETQYF

v_gene: TRBV18
len: 12
abundance: few
j_gene: TRBJ2-7
d_gene: -
CDR3nt: TGTGCCAGCTCAGCCAACACCTACGAGCAGTACTTC
CDR3aa: CASSANTYEQYF

v_gene: TRBV5-8
len: 16
abundance: once
j_gene: TRBJ2-1
d_gene: -
CDR3nt: TGTGCCAGCAGACTGCCCTCGAGAGGGCCCTACAATGAGCAGTTCTTC
CDR3aa: CASRLPSRGPYNEQFF

v_gene: TRBV7-2
len: 14
abundance: -
j_gene: TRBJ2-7
d_gene: -
CDR3nt: TGTGCCAGCAGCTTCGACAGGAGCTCCTACGAGCAGTACTTC
CDR3aa: CASSFDRSSYEQYF

v_gene: TRBV7-2
len: 14
abundance: once
j_gene: TRBJ1-2
d_gene: TRBD1
CDR3nt: TGTGCCAGCAGCTTAGGGCAGGGGGACTATGGCTACACCTTC
CDR3aa: CASSLGQGDYGYTF

v_gene: TRBV5-1
len: 19
abundance: -
j_gene: TRBJ2-3
d_gene: TRBD2
CDR3nt: TGCGCCAGCAGCCCAGGACTAGCGGGAGGACCGATAAGCACAGATACGCAGTATTTT
CDR3aa: CASSPGLAGGPISTDTQYF

v_gene: TRBV28
len: 15
abundance: -
j_gene: TRBJ1-5
d_gene: -
CDR3nt: TGTGCCAGCAGTTCTGGCCACAGAGGTAGTCAGCCCCAGCATTTT
CDR3aa: CASSSGHRGSQPQHF

v_gene: TRBV6-6
len: 11
abundance: few
j_gene: TRBJ2-3
d_gene: -
CDR3nt: TGTGCCAGCACCCGGAGAGATACGCAGTATTTT
CDR3aa: CASTRRDTQYF

v_gene: TRBV19
len: 12
abundance: -
j_gene: TRBJ1-1
d_gene: -
CDR3nt: TGTGCCAGTAAAGGGGGGGGGACTGAAGCTTTCTTT
CDR3aa: CASKGGGTEAFF

v_gene: TRBV30
len: 11
abundance: -
j_gene: TRBJ2-5
d_gene: -
CDR3nt: TGTGCCTGGAGTTCAGGAGAGACCCAGTACTTC
CDR3aa: CAWSSGETQYF

v_gene: TRBV19
len: 13
abundance: -
j_gene: TRBJ2-1
d_gene: -
CDR3nt: TGTGCCAGTAGTCCCCTCCGGATCAATGAGCAGTTCTTC
CDR3aa: CASSPLRINEQFF

v_gene: TRBV7-9
len: 15
abundance: -
j_gene: TRBJ2-2
d_gene: -
CDR3nt: TGTGCCAGCCAACGGGTAGCGGTGAACACCGGGGAGCTGTTTTTT
CDR3aa: CASQRVAVNTGELFF

v_gene: TRBV4-2
len: 16
abundance: -
j_gene: TRBJ2-3
d_gene: -
CDR3nt: TGTGCCAGCAGCCAAGTGGGCGGGGCCCCTCGTGATACGCAGTATTTT
CDR3aa: CASSQVGGAPRDTQYF

v_gene: TRBV7-9
len: 14
abundance: -
j_gene: TRBJ1-1
d_gene: TRBD1
CDR3nt: TGTGCCAGCAGCTTAGTCAGGGGGGCCACTGAAGCTTTCTTT
CDR3aa: CASSLVRGATEAFF

v_gene: TRBV2
len: 16
abundance: -
j_gene: TRBJ2-2
d_gene: -
CDR3nt: TGTGCCAGCAGTGACCCAGGGGAGTTCAGCACCGGGGAGCTGTTTTTT
CDR3aa: CASSDPGEFSTGELFF

v_gene: TRBV2
len: 14
abundance: -
j_gene: TRBJ1-2
d_gene: TRBD1
CDR3nt: TGTGCCAGCAGGGCCGGGACAGGGAACTATGGCTACACCTTC
CDR3aa: CASRAGTGNYGYTF

v_gene: TRBV5-1
len: 13
abundance: -
j_gene: TRBJ2-5
d_gene: -
CDR3nt: TGCGCCAGCAGCTTGGGGGGCCAAGAGACCCAGTACTTC
CDR3aa: CASSLGGQETQYF

v_gene: TRBV19
len: 13
abundance: -
j_gene: TRBJ2-5
d_gene: -
CDR3nt: TGTGCCAGTAGTAGGACAGTACAAGAGACCCAGTACTTC
CDR3aa: CASSRTVQETQYF

v_gene: TRBV7-2
len: 11
abundance: -
j_gene: TRBJ2-7
d_gene: -
CDR3nt: TGTGCCAGCAGTCCCGGTTACGAGCAGTACTTC
CDR3aa: CASSPGYEQYF

v_gene: TRBV28
len: 15
abundance: -
j_gene: TRBJ1-1
d_gene: -
CDR3nt: TGTGCCAGCACCCCCTCGGGAGTAGAGAACACTGAAGCTTTCTTT
CDR3aa: CASTPSGVENTEAFF

v_gene: TRBV19
len: 14
abundance: few
j_gene: TRBJ1-1
d_gene: -
CDR3nt: TGTGCCAGTAGCTTTTTGGGGGGGCATGGTGAAGCTTTCTTT
CDR3aa: CASSFLGGHGEAFF

v_gene: TRBV6-5
len: 12
abundance: -
j_gene: TRBJ1-2
d_gene: -
CDR3nt: TGTGCCAGCAGCCGTTTAAACTATGGCTACACCTTC
CDR3aa: CASSRLNYGYTF

v_gene: TRBV30
len: 12
abundance: few
j_gene: TRBJ1-1
d_gene: -
CDR3nt: TGTGCCTGGAGTACGGGAAGCACTGAAGCTTTCTTT
CDR3aa: CAWSTGSTEAFF

v_gene: TRBV28
len: 16
abundance: -
j_gene: TRBJ1-3
d_gene: -
CDR3nt: TGTGCCAGCAGTCCCGGACGGGACTTCTCTGGAAACACCATATATTTT
CDR3aa: CASSPGRDFSGNTIYF

v_gene: TRBV5-1
len: 15
abundance: -
j_gene: TRBJ1-6
d_gene: -
CDR3nt: TGCGCCAGCAGTACCCACAGGGATTACGGCTCACCCCTCCACTTT
CDR3aa: CASSTHRDYGSPLHF

v_gene: TRBV18
len: 12
abundance: -
j_gene: TRBJ2-3
d_gene: -
CDR3nt: TGTGCCAGCTCGCGGACTCCAGATACGCAGTATTTT
CDR3aa: CASSRTPDTQYF

v_gene: TRBV18
len: 13
abundance: -
j_gene: TRBJ1-2
d_gene: -
CDR3nt: TGTGCCAGCTCAATGACAGGAGACTATGGCTACACCTTC
CDR3aa: CASSMTGDYGYTF

v_gene: TRBV7-6
len: 14
abundance: -
j_gene: TRBJ1-4
d_gene: -
CDR3nt: TGTGCCAGCAGCTTCAGAGCAACTAATGAAAAACTGTTTTTT
CDR3aa: CASSFRATNEKLFF

v_gene: TRBV11-2
len: 14
abundance: -
j_gene: TRBJ1-2
d_gene: TRBD1
CDR3nt: TGTGCCAGCAGCTTAGAGGACAGGTTGAGTGGCTACACCTTC
CDR3aa: CASSLEDRLSGYTF

v_gene: TRBV14
len: 15
abundance: few
j_gene: TRBJ2-7
d_gene: -
CDR3nt: TGTGCCAGCAGCCAAGGTCGTCTTTCGTCCTACGAGCAGTACTTC
CDR3aa: CASSQGRLSSYEQYF

v_gene: TRBV18
len: 16
abundance: few
j_gene: TRBJ2-7
d_gene: -
CDR3nt: TGTGCCAGCTCACCGCCCAGGGGGGGCACCAACTACGAGCAGTACTTC
CDR3aa: CASSPPRGGTNYEQYF

v_gene: TRBV7-9
len: 14
abundance: -
j_gene: TRBJ2-7
d_gene: TRBD2
CDR3nt: TGTGCCAGCAGCTTAGGACTAGCGGGAACCGAGCAGTACTTC
CDR3aa: CASSLGLAGTEQYF

v_gene: TRBV7-6
len: 11
abundance: -
j_gene: TRBJ2-5
d_gene: -
CDR3nt: TGTGCCAGCACCTCTGGCGGGGACCAGTACTTC
CDR3aa: CASTSGGDQYF

v_gene: TRBV28
len: 15
abundance: -
j_gene: TRBJ1-2
d_gene: -
CDR3nt: TGTGCCAGCAGTCTCGGACAGATCCGCCACTATGGCTACACCTTC
CDR3aa: CASSLGQIRHYGYTF